This T cell receptor beta chain was obtained from a study of T cell responses to AZD1222 COVID-19 vaccine. Study at large: Second-dose recipients at about 4 or about 12 weeks were treated as one pooled group.

Per the germline V gene, CDR1 is SGHRS and CDR2 is YFSETQ. Trimming took 0 bases from V and 7 from J; bases not matched to a gene: 8. The length of the CDR3 is 17 residues. Libraries were prepared by immunoSEQ multiplex PCR; TCRdb keeps only in-frame clonotypes and omits some of them. The sample has about 86,000 clones, around 73% seen once. This chain links TRBV5-1 with TRBJ2-3; 13 bases are shared with TRBD2. The sequence was obtained from an adult in good health. The starting material was peripheral blood, obtained on day 0 of AZD1222 vaccination. The DNA for the CDR3 is TGCGCCAGCAGCTTGGTCGGACTAGCGGGAGTCCCGAATACGCAGTATTTT. Protein sequence: CASSLVGLAGVPNTQYF. The full variable domain, completed using reference TRBV5-1 and TRBJ2-3, is KAGVTQTPRYLIKTRGQQVTLSCSPISGHRSVSWYQQTPGQGLQFLFEYFSETQRNKGNFPGRFSGRQFSNSRSEMNVSTLELGDSALYLCASSLVGLAGVPNTQYFGPGTRLTVL.